This is a list of T cell receptor beta chains from one sample in a study of T cells in Graves' hyperthyroidism and ophthalmopathy. TCRdb analysed the multiplex PCR reads with MiXCR anew, one entry per CDR3 protein. The sample includes approximately 370,000 distinct CDR3 sequences, 15% of them seen just once. Sequencing input: blood. Receptors were obtained from a woman in her twenties or thirties with Graves' hyperthyroidism. Both conserved end residues are part of each CDR3. D genes are given only for firm matches. Some rows have no size entry. The others give once, few or many, or a class for an expanded clone.

D | J | V | length | size | CDR3 | DNA
NA | TRBJ2-5 | TRBV10-1 | 16 | many | CASSEGLDVGQETQYF | TGCGCCAGCAGTGAGGGATTGGACGTTGGACAAGAGACCCAGTACTTC
TRBD2 | TRBJ2-7 | TRBV20-1 | 14 | many | CSAGLALDPYEQYF | TGCAGTGCTGGACTAGCGTTAGACCCCTACGAGCAGTACTTC
NA | TRBJ2-7 | TRBV28 | 14 | once | CASSSRVGFDEQYF | TGTGCCAGCAGCTCAAGGGTGGGTTTTGACGAGCAGTACTTC
NA | TRBJ2-1 | TRBV5-1 | 17 | many | CASSPYFRRLGYNEQFF | TGCGCCAGCAGCCCTTACTTCCGGCGACTAGGATACAATGAGCAGTTCTTC
TRBD2 | TRBJ2-1 | TRBV30 | 13 | many | CACSGGTYNEQFF | TGTGCCTGTTCCGGGGGGACCTACAATGAGCAGTTCTTC
NA | TRBJ2-7 | TRBV6-2/TRBV6-3 | 14 | few | CASSWTVGAYEQYF | TGTGCCAGCAGTTGGACAGTTGGGGCCTACGAGCAGTACTTC
NA | TRBJ2-5 | TRBV2 | 14 | many | CASSESGHQETQYF | TGTGCCAGCAGTGAATCCGGACACCAAGAGACCCAGTACTTC
TRBD2 | TRBJ2-3 | TRBV24-1 | 16 | NA | CATSDTAGETLDTQYF | TGTGCCACCAGTGATACGGCGGGAGAGACCCTAGATACGCAGTATTTT
NA | TRBJ2-5 | TRBV5-1 | 14 | many | CASSFGGKLETQYF | TGCGCCAGCAGCTTCGGAGGGAAACTTGAGACCCAGTACTTC
NA | TRBJ2-7 | TRBV7-8 | 14 | many | CASSLRRAVYEQYF | TGTGCCAGCAGCTTAAGGCGGGCGGTCTACGAGCAGTACTTC
NA | TRBJ1-1 | TRBV28 | 15 | many | CASVYSGTPNTEAFF | TGTGCCAGCGTTTATTCGGGGACACCTAACACTGAAGCTTTCTTT
NA | TRBJ1-5 | TRBV7-6 | 15 | NA | CASSLGLGGNQPQHF | TGTGCCAGCAGCTTGGGGTTAGGTGGCAATCAGCCCCAGCATTTT
NA | TRBJ2-5 | TRBV20-1 | 15 | NA | CSASYTGRSEETQYF | TGCAGTGCTAGTTACACAGGGCGCAGTGAAGAGACCCAGTACTTC
NA | TRBJ2-1 | TRBV27 | 13 | NA | CASSWGSYNEQFF | TGTGCCAGCAGTTGGGGGTCCTACAATGAGCAGTTCTTC